This T cell receptor (beta chain) was recorded in a study of CD8 T cells in ankylosing spondylitis. Whole-study results and caveats: In ankylosing spondylitis patients, matched synovial fluid reportedly showed significant enrichment of disease-linked clones. In ankylosing spondylitis blood, a motif of roughly 8 highly homologous TCR beta variants appeared characteristic. Disease-linked clones were found to be CD8+ and relatively rare in peripheral blood.

Quantitative molecular-barcoded 5'-RACE generated the TCR beta libraries. TCRdb re-called the 5' RACE reads with MiXCR, one entry per CDR3 protein. The table lists 200,000 to 250,000 distinct CDR3 sequences, 20% to 30% of them singletons. Only a few counts were recorded for this clonotype. Its antigen is not known. The V gene's germline CDR1 is DFQATT and CDR2 SNEGSKA (reference sequence). Trimming took 6 bases from V and 3 from J, leaving 20 bases between them. The CDR3 sequence is 15 residues long. This TCR derives from a male donor with ankylosing spondylitis or in good health (not recorded which). The chain links TRBV20-1 to TRBJ2-5; a weak D match, TRBD2 (6 bases). The specimen sequenced was blood, either unsorted or a sorted T cell fraction (not recorded which). CDR3 nucleotide sequence: TGCAGTGCCACCCCAGGGACTGGAGGGAAAGAGACCCAGTACTTC. Its protein is CSATPGTGGKETQYF.